Listed below are T cell receptor beta chains from one sample, sequenced in a study of blood T cell repertoires in COVID-19. The repertoire was sequenced with immunoSEQ multiplex PCR; TCRdb's copy has only in-frame clones and lacks some. The sample contains about 170,000 clones, just under 85% of which appear only once. The material sequenced was peripheral blood. These receptors were taken from a woman of 80 years or more with COVID-19, enrolled during active disease. CDR3s include the opening cysteine and the closing phenylalanine or tryptophan. The order of the fields is D gene, J gene, V gene, clone size, CDR3 DNA, CDR3 protein. A D gene is named only where the DNA matches it firmly. Expanded clones get a size class; other rows say once, few or many, or leave the size out.

D: TRBD1
J: TRBJ2-3
V: TRBV5-1
size: .
DNA: TGCGCCAGCAGACAGGGGCCCAACACAGATACGCAGTATTTT
CDR3: CASRQGPNTDTQYF

D: TRBD1
J: TRBJ2-6
V: TRBV30
size: .
DNA: TGTGCCTGGACCGTCAGGGGGAGCTCTGGGGCCAACGTCCTGACTTTC
CDR3: CAWTVRGSSGANVLTF

D: .
J: TRBJ1-6
V: TRBV6-5
size: .
DNA: TGTGCCAGCAAACTGAGCTCCTATAATTCACCCCTCCACTTT
CDR3: CASKLSSYNSPLHF

D: .
J: TRBJ1-1
V: TRBV6-2/TRBV6-3
size: .
DNA: TGTGCCAGCAGCTCAGGGGTTGCTACTGAAGCTTTCTTT
CDR3: CASSSGVATEAFF

D: .
J: TRBJ2-7
V: TRBV18
size: .
DNA: TGTGCCAGCTCACCCCAGGGACTTGTCTACGAGCAGTACTTC
CDR3: CASSPQGLVYEQYF

D: .
J: TRBJ2-7
V: TRBV5-8
size: .
DNA: TGTGCCAGCAGCTTTGGTAGAGCTTACGAGCAGTACTTC
CDR3: CASSFGRAYEQYF

D: .
J: TRBJ1-2
V: TRBV7-8
size: .
DNA: TGTGCCAGCAGCTTAGCCGGGGATAATGGCTACACCTTC
CDR3: CASSLAGDNGYTF

D: TRBD1
J: TRBJ2-5
V: TRBV5-1
size: .
DNA: TGCGCCAGCAGCATCCGGGACAGCCAAGAGACCCAGTACTTC
CDR3: CASSIRDSQETQYF

D: TRBD2
J: TRBJ2-1
V: TRBV9
size: .
DNA: TGTGCCAGCAGCGGACCCGCTACAGCGGGGGCCTTTTACAATGAGCAGTTCTTC
CDR3: CASSGPATAGAFYNEQFF

D: .
J: TRBJ2-7
V: TRBV4-1
size: .
DNA: TGCGCCAGCAGCCAAGGAGCGGGTTTTAGCGTATCCTACGAGCAGTACTTC
CDR3: CASSQGAGFSVSYEQYF

D: .
J: TRBJ2-7
V: TRBV18
size: .
DNA: TGTGCCAGCTCACCGGTGGCAGACTACGAGCAGTACTTC
CDR3: CASSPVADYEQYF

D: TRBD1
J: TRBJ1-1
V: TRBV3-1/TRBV3-2
size: .
DNA: TGTGCCAGCAGACTGCAGGGGGCAGTCACTGAAGCTTTCTTT
CDR3: CASRLQGAVTEAFF

D: .
J: TRBJ2-7
V: TRBV19
size: .
DNA: TGTGCCAGTAGTATCGCAGACTCCTACGAGCAGTACTTC
CDR3: CASSIADSYEQYF

D: .
J: TRBJ1-3
V: TRBV11-2
size: .
DNA: TGTGCCAGCAGCTTAGGATCAGCTGGAAACACCATATATTTT
CDR3: CASSLGSAGNTIYF

D: TRBD1
J: TRBJ1-2
V: TRBV5-5
size: .
DNA: TGTGCCAGCAGCCAGCGGACAGGGAGGAACTATGGCTACACCTTC
CDR3: CASSQRTGRNYGYTF

D: TRBD1
J: TRBJ1-2
V: TRBV2
size: .
DNA: TGTGCCAGCAGTGAACAGGGGGCCTCCCATGCCTACACCTTC
CDR3: CASSEQGASHAYTF

D: TRBD2
J: TRBJ2-1
V: TRBV19
size: .
DNA: TGTGCCAGTTCGACTAGCAGCGGCCCACTTTACAATGAGCAGTTCTTC
CDR3: CASSTSSGPLYNEQFF

D: TRBD1
J: TRBJ1-2
V: TRBV9
size: .
DNA: TGTGCCAGCAGCCCCGGGACAGCATATGGCTACACCTTC
CDR3: CASSPGTAYGYTF

D: TRBD2
J: TRBJ2-1
V: TRBV9
size: .
DNA: TGTGCCAGCAGCGTGACTAGCGGAAACAATGAGCAGTTCTTC
CDR3: CASSVTSGNNEQFF

D: .
J: TRBJ2-4
V: TRBV18
size: few
DNA: TGTGCCAGCTCACCTCTAGCGTTAGCCAAAAACATTCAGTACTTC
CDR3: CASSPLALAKNIQYF

D: .
J: TRBJ2-1
V: TRBV6-4
size: .
DNA: TGTGCCAGCAGTGACGGGCAACCGGGGAGTGAGCAGTTCTTC
CDR3: CASSDGQPGSEQFF

D: .
J: TRBJ2-7
V: TRBV5-4
size: .
DNA: TGTGCCAGCAGCACCTCTACGCCAGAGGACGAGCAGTACTTC
CDR3: CASSTSTPEDEQYF

D: .
J: TRBJ2-3
V: TRBV7-3
size: .
DNA: TGTGCCAGCAGCTTAAATCGCGTGAGCACAGATACGCAGTATTTT
CDR3: CASSLNRVSTDTQYF

D: .
J: TRBJ2-1
V: TRBV5-1
size: .
DNA: TGCGCCAGCAGCTCCCCTCGGGGCTCCTACAATGAGCAGTTCTTC
CDR3: CASSSPRGSYNEQFF

D: .
J: TRBJ2-1
V: TRBV7-3
size: .
DNA: TGTGCCAGCAGCCCACCGGACAGCAATGAGCAGTTCTTC
CDR3: CASSPPDSNEQFF

D: .
J: TRBJ1-6
V: TRBV18
size: .
DNA: TGTGCCAGCTCACAATTGATTACAGGGAGTCGGAATTCACCCCTCCACTTT
CDR3: CASSQLITGSRNSPLHF

D: .
J: TRBJ1-3
V: TRBV7-9
size: .
DNA: TGTGCCAGCAGCTTGGACAACTCTGGAAACACCATATATTTT
CDR3: CASSLDNSGNTIYF

D: .
J: TRBJ2-7
V: TRBV28
size: .
DNA: TGTGCCAGCAGAACAGGGAAGGAGGCCCCCTACGAGCAGTACTTC
CDR3: CASRTGKEAPYEQYF

D: .
J: TRBJ1-5
V: TRBV5-1
size: few
DNA: TGCGCCAGCAGTCCTTATAGCAATCAGCCCCAGCATTTT
CDR3: CASSPYSNQPQHF

D: TRBD2
J: TRBJ2-3
V: TRBV6-2/TRBV6-3
size: .
DNA: TGTGCCAGCAGATACCGAGCGGGGGCCCTCACAGATACGCAGTATTTT
CDR3: CASRYRAGALTDTQYF

D: .
J: TRBJ2-7
V: TRBV19
size: .
DNA: TGTGCCAGTAGAGACACCTCGGGACACTACGAGCAGTACTTC
CDR3: CASRDTSGHYEQYF

D: .
J: TRBJ1-1
V: TRBV19
size: few
DNA: TGTGCCAGTTCAGACAGGAACACTGAAGCTTTCTTT
CDR3: CASSDRNTEAFF

D: TRBD1
J: TRBJ1-1
V: TRBV5-1
size: .
DNA: TGCGCCAGCAGCTCGACAGGGGACTTGAGCACTGAAGCTTTCTTT
CDR3: CASSSTGDLSTEAFF

D: TRBD2
J: TRBJ2-3
V: TRBV7-9
size: .
DNA: TGTGCCAGCAGCGCCTGGACTAGCGGCGCTACAGATACGCAGTATTTT
CDR3: CASSAWTSGATDTQYF

D: TRBD1
J: TRBJ2-1
V: TRBV29-1
size: .
DNA: TGCAGCGTTGAGCCAGGGGGCATTGAGCAGTTCTTC
CDR3: CSVEPGGIEQFF

D: TRBD2
J: TRBJ2-7
V: TRBV10-3
size: once
DNA: TGTGCCATCAAGGGGGGACTAGCGGGAGCCTACGAGCAGTACTTC
CDR3: CAIKGGLAGAYEQYF

D: .
J: TRBJ2-5
V: TRBV6-5
size: .
DNA: TGTGCCAGCAGTCGCGGGCCGCCCGGACAGGAGACCCAGTACTTC
CDR3: CASSRGPPGQETQYF

D: TRBD1
J: TRBJ1-4
V: TRBV30
size: .
DNA: TGTGCCTGGAGGCGCAGGGGGCGCTTTGGTGAAAAACTGTTTTTT
CDR3: CAWRRRGRFGEKLFF

D: TRBD2
J: TRBJ2-1
V: TRBV9
size: .
DNA: TGTGCCAGCAGCGAGTCGACTAGCGGGAGTCAAAATGAGCAGTTCTTC
CDR3: CASSESTSGSQNEQFF

D: .
J: TRBJ2-7
V: TRBV12-3/TRBV12-4
size: .
DNA: TGTGCCAGCCGAGTGCAGGGCTCTTACGAGCAGTACTTC
CDR3: CASRVQGSYEQYF

D: .
J: TRBJ1-4
V: TRBV1
size: .
DNA: TGCACCAGCAGCCAGGGGATGGGACAGGGGGCCACTAATGAAAAACTGTTTTTT
CDR3: CTSSQGMGQGATNEKLFF

D: .
J: TRBJ1-5
V: TRBV19
size: .
DNA: TGTGCCAGTAGTATATACAGTAGCAATCAGCCCCAGCATTTT
CDR3: CASSIYSSNQPQHF

D: .
J: TRBJ1-4
V: TRBV2
size: few
DNA: TGTGCCAGCAGGACAGTTGCTAATGAAAAACTGTTTTTT
CDR3: CASRTVANEKLFF

D: .
J: TRBJ2-5
V: TRBV18
size: .
DNA: TGTGCCAGCTCACCATACCAGGGTGGGCAGACCCAGTACTTC
CDR3: CASSPYQGGQTQYF

D: .
J: TRBJ2-1
V: TRBV29-1
size: .
DNA: TGCAGCGTTCTACAGTTCTCCTACAATGAGCAGTTCTTC
CDR3: CSVLQFSYNEQFF

D: TRBD1
J: TRBJ1-1
V: TRBV11-2
size: once
DNA: TGTGCCAGCAGCCCGGACAGGGAGGCTGAAGCTTTCTTT
CDR3: CASSPDREAEAFF

D: TRBD1
J: TRBJ2-1
V: TRBV7-2
size: .
DNA: TGTGCCAGCAGCTTCGGGGGACAGGGTTACAATGAGCAGTTCTTC
CDR3: CASSFGGQGYNEQFF

D: .
J: TRBJ1-2
V: TRBV19
size: .
DNA: TGTGCCAGTAGCCCCATGATGGGGCGCATTTGGGGCTACACCTTC
CDR3: CASSPMMGRIWGYTF

D: TRBD1
J: TRBJ1-1
V: TRBV27
size: .
DNA: TGTGCCAGCAGTCTCGCCGGAGGACAGGGTGGCCCTGAAGCTTTCTTT
CDR3: CASSLAGGQGGPEAFF

D: TRBD1
J: TRBJ2-7
V: TRBV10-3
size: .
DNA: TGTGCCATCAGTGGGGGGACAGGCATTTCCGTCGAGCAGTACTTC
CDR3: CAISGGTGISVEQYF

D: TRBD1
J: TRBJ1-3
V: TRBV7-2
size: .
DNA: TGTGCCAGCAGCTTAGGAGGACAGGGGTCTGGAAACACCATATATTTT
CDR3: CASSLGGQGSGNTIYF

D: .
J: TRBJ2-5
V: TRBV2
size: .
DNA: TGTGCCAGCAGGACTGGTTCCGAGACCCAGTACTTC
CDR3: CASRTGSETQYF

D: .
J: TRBJ2-3
V: TRBV2
size: .
DNA: TGTGCCAGCAGCCCCGCGGTTGGTAATACGCAGTATTTT
CDR3: CASSPAVGNTQYF

D: TRBD2
J: TRBJ2-1
V: TRBV7-9
size: .
DNA: TGTGCCAGCAGCCCGACTAGCGGGGGTGACAATGAGCAGTTCTTC
CDR3: CASSPTSGGDNEQFF